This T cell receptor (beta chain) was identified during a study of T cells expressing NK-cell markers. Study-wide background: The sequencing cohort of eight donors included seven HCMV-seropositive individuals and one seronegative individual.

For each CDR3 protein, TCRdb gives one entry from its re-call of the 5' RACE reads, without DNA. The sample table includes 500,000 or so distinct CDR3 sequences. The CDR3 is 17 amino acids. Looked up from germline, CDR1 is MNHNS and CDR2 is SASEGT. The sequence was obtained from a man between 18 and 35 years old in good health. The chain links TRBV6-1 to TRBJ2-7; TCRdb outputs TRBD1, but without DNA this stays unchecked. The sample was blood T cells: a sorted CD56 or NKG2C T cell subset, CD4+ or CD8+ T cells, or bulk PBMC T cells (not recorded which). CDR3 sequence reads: CASSESRGGTGSYEQYF.